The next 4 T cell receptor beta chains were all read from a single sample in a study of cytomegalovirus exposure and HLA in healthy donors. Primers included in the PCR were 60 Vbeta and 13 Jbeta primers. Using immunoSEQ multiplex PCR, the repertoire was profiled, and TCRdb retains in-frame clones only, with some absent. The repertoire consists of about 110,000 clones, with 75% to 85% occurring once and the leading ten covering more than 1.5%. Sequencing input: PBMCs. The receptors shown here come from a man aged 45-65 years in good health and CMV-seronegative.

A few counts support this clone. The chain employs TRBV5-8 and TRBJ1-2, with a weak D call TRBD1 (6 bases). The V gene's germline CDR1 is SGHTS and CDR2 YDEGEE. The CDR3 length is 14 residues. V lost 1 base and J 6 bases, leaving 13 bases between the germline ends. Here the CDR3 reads CASSLRGAQNGYTF. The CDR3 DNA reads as TGTGCCAGCAGCTTGCGGGGGGCGCAAAATGGCTACACCTTC.

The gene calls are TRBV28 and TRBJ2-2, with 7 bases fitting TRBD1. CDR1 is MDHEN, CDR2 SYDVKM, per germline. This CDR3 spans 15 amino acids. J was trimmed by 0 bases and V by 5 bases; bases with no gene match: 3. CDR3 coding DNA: TGTGCCAGCAGTCCCGGGACAGCGAACACCGGGGAGCTGTTTTTT. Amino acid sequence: CASSPGTANTGELFF. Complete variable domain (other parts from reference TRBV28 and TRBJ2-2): DVKVTQSSRYLVKRTGEKVFLECVQDMDHENMFWYRQDPGLGLRLIYFSYDVKMKEKGDIPEGYSVSREKKERFSLILESASTNQTSMYLCASSPGTANTGELFFGEGSRLTVL.

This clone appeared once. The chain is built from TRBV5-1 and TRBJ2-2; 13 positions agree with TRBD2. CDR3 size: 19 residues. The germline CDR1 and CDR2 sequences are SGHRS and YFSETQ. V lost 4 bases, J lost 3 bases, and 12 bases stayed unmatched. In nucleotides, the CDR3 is TGCGCCAGCAGCCCCAAGACTAGCGGGGGGCCCGCCGACACCGGGGAGCTGTTTTTT. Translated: CASSPKTSGGPADTGELFF.

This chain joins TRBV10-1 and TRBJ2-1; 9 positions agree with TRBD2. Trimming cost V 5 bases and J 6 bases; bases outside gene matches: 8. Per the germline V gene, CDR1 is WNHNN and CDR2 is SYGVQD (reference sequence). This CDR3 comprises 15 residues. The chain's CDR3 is CASSRSGGIGNEQFF. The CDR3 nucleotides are TGCGCCAGCAGTCGAAGCGGGGGGATAGGCAATGAGCAGTTCTTC.